One sample yielded the 26 T cell receptor beta chains listed below, sequenced in a study of cytomegalovirus exposure and HLA in healthy donors. Primers: 60 Vbeta forward and 13 Jbeta reverse. This table comes from immunoSEQ multiplex PCR, and its TCRdb copy is limited to in-frame clones, with some not included. The profile covers around 120,000 clones, with roughly 80% appearing a single time and around 4.9% taken by the ten largest. The sequencing sample was made of PBMCs. Every receptor here comes from a man in his fifties or sixties in good health and CMV-seropositive.

This chain joins TRBV19 and TRBJ1-2, with 8 bases aligning to TRBD1. The CDR3 is made up of 14 amino acids. With V trimmed by 5 bases and J by 5 bases, 7 bases remained unmatched. Germline V gene lookup returns CDR1 LNHDA and CDR2 SQIVND (reference sequence). CDR3 sequence: CASSPLDREYGYTF. The CDR3, as DNA: TGTGCCAGTAGTCCACTGGACAGGGAATATGGCTACACCTTC.

The V and J genes are TRBV9 and TRBJ2-3; D is unresolved. CDR3 length equals 15 residues. The germline gives CDR1 SGDLS, CDR2 YYNGEE. Trimming removed 3 bases at V and 5 bases at J, with 16 bases between. The DNA for the CDR3 is TGTGCCAGCAGCGCAGGCTCGGTTTTTGGAGATACGCAGTATTTT. Protein: CASSAGSVFGDTQYF.

The chain employs TRBV6-4 and TRBJ1-2, with 7 bases fitting TRBD1. This CDR3 has 14 amino acids. The ends lost 5 bases at V and 4 bases at J; junction bases unmatched: 7. Germline CDR1 reads MRHNA; CDR2 reads SNTAGT. DNA of the CDR3: TGTGCCAGCAGTCAGGTCCCAGGGGGCTATGGCTACACCTTC. Translated, it gives CASSQVPGGYGYTF.

This clone was observed a single time. The chain joins TRBV11-2 to TRBJ1-3, with a tentative D call TRBD1 (6 bases). Trimming stripped 1 base from V and 1 base from J, with 8 bases between. This CDR3 region has 15 residues. Germline-derived CDR1 and CDR2 are SGHAT and FQNNGV. The CDR3: CASSLAQGSGNTIYF. The CDR3 nucleotides read TGTGCCAGCAGCTTAGCACAGGGATCTGGAAACACCATATATTTT.

The chain recombines TRBV5-1 with TRBJ2-7, with D possibly being TRBD2 (6 bases). Per the germline V gene, CDR1 is SGHRS and CDR2 is YFSETQ. The CDR3 totals 13 residues. The V gene lost 1 base and the J gene lost 5 bases, with 10 bases spanning the gap. CDR3 region: CASSLRGTDEQYF. CDR3 sequence (DNA): TGCGCCAGCAGCTTGCGGGGGACGGACGAGCAGTACTTC.

The genes are TRBV6-5 and TRBJ2-1, with D maybe TRBD2 (7 bases). Germline CDR1 and CDR2: MNHEY and SVGAGI. The ends were cut back, 2 bases at V and 5 bases at J, with 16 bases in the middle. The CDR3 consists of 16 residues. The chain's CDR3 is CASSYLTWGGHNEQFF. CDR3 coding DNA: TGTGCCAGCAGTTACCTGACGTGGGGGGGCCACAATGAGCAGTTCTTC.

The V and J genes are TRBV2 and TRBJ2-7; 7 nucleotides agree with TRBD2. There are 15 residues in the CDR3. Unmatched junction bases numbered 7, after V lost 5 bases and J lost 0 bases. Germline values: CDR1 SNHLY, CDR2 FYNNEI. The chain's CDR3 is CASSLGGGRSYEQYF. The CDR3, as DNA: TGTGCCAGCAGTCTGGGGGGGGGACGCTCCTACGAGCAGTACTTC.

The chain combines TRBV4-1 with TRBJ2-1; 12 bases align to TRBD2. CDR3 length: 16 residues. Germline V CDR1 and CDR2: MGHRA, YSYEKL. The V gene end was trimmed by 6 bases and the J gene end by 8 bases; junction bases not matched to a gene: 11. The CDR3 DNA sequence: TGCGCCAGCAGTTCTCCCGGGACTAGCGGGCGGTATGAGCAGTTCTTC. Translating gives CASSSPGTSGRYEQFF.

The chain uses TRBV19 and TRBJ2-3, with 9 nucleotides matching TRBD2. This CDR3 comprises 14 residues. CDR1 is LNHDA and CDR2 is SQIVND in the germline V gene (reference sequence). J gave up 0 bases and V 6 bases, and 1 base lay outside the gene matches. The DNA of the CDR3 is TGTGCCAGTAGCCTAGCGGGGAGCACAGATACGCAGTATTTT. This encodes CASSLAGSTDTQYF.

J is TRBJ2-2 and V is TRBV19; D is undetermined. V was cut by 5 bases and J by 4 bases, with 2 bases left in between. The length of the CDR3 is 11 residues. Germline CDR1 reads LNHDA; CDR2 reads SQIVND (reference sequence). The CDR3 bases are TGTGCCAGTAGTCGCACCGGGGAGCTGTTTTTT. It specifies CASSRTGELFF.

The rearrangement uses TRBV14 and TRBJ2-5; TRBD1 matches at 8 bases. The ends lost 2 bases at V and 2 bases at J; junction bases unmatched: 4. There are 15 residues in the CDR3. Germline V lookup: CDR1 SGHDN, CDR2 FVKESK. The CDR3 DNA reads TGTGCCAGCAGCCAACGACAGGGGTATCAAGAGACCCAGTACTTC. Translation gives CASSQRQGYQETQYF.

The chain uses TRBV10-3 and TRBJ2-2; D ambiguous. The CDR3 totals 14 residues. Trimming shortened V by 0 bases and J by 1 base, and 3 bases separated the two germline ends. Germline V lookup: CDR1 ENHRY, CDR2 SYGVKD. The CDR3 bases are TGTGCCATCAGTGAGTCCGGGAACACCGGGGAGCTGTTTTTT. Protein sequence: CAISESGNTGELFF.

CDR3 loop: CASTRLAGSYNEQFF. DNA of the CDR3: TGCGCCAGCACGAGATTAGCGGGGTCCTACAATGAGCAGTTCTTC. J is TRBJ2-1 and V is TRBV5-1, with 8 bases matching TRBD2. The CDR3 loop spans 15 amino acids. Germline loops: CDR1 SGHRS, CDR2 YFSETQ. J gave up 1 base and V 6 bases, and 6 bases lay outside the gene matches.

V usage is TRBV10-3 and J usage is TRBJ1-6, with D perhaps TRBD1 (6 bases). The V gene's germline CDR1 is ENHRY and CDR2 SYGVKD. Trimming removed 2 bases at V and 5 bases at J, with 19 bases between. CDR3 length: 18 residues. The CDR3, as DNA: TGTGCCATCAGTGAGGGGACCTTACAGGGAATTAATAATTCACCCCTCCACTTT. It codes for CAISEGTLQGINNSPLHF.

The J gene is TRBJ2-3, the V gene TRBV9; tentatively, D is TRBD1 (6 bases). The CDR3 length is 14 residues. CDR1 is SGDLS, CDR2 YYNGEE, per germline. V lost 5 bases to trimming and J lost 1 base, with 11 bases between them. The CDR3 spells CASSMGAGTDTQYF. The CDR3 DNA reads TGTGCCAGCAGTATGGGGGCGGGCACAGATACGCAGTATTTT.

The chain carries TRBV4-1 and TRBJ2-3; 8 bases fit TRBD2. Germline loops: CDR1 MGHRA, CDR2 YSYEKL. Trimming at V came to 0 bases and at J to 4 bases, leaving 6 bases not matched to a gene. The CDR3 loop spans 16 amino acids. CDR3 protein: CASSQENGRAADTQYF. CDR3 DNA sequence: TGCGCCAGCAGCCAAGAGAACGGGAGGGCAGCAGATACGCAGTATTTT.

CDR3 sequence: CARTDRGCRYGYTF. The CDR3 DNA follows: TGTGCCCGCACAGACAGGGGCTGTCGGTATGGCTACACCTTC. The chain joins TRBV6-7 to TRBJ1-2, with 8 bases fitting TRBD1. TRBV6-7 qualifies as an ORF whose function is uncertain. The CDR3 runs to 14 residues. J gave up 5 bases and V 11 bases, and 13 bases lay outside the gene matches.

The chain carries TRBV19 and TRBJ1-2; TRBD1 agrees at 7 bases. The V gene's germline CDR1 is LNHDA and CDR2 SQIVND (reference sequence). The CDR3 covers 16 residues. J lost 4 bases, V lost 5 bases, and 13 bases had no gene match. CDR3 sequence (DNA): TGTGCCAGTAGTTCCCGACAGGGTGTTGGAGGCTATGGCTACACCTTC. This translates into CASSSRQGVGGYGYTF.

The chain combines TRBV5-1 with TRBJ2-1, with a weak D call TRBD1 (6 bases). This CDR3 spans 14 amino acids. With 0 bases removed from V and 5 bases from J, the gap between germline ends came to 9 bases. Germline V CDR1 and CDR2: SGHRS, YFSETQ. CDR3 DNA sequence: TGCGCCAGCAGCTTGGATGGGACACACAATGAGCAGTTCTTC. Its translation: CASSLDGTHNEQFF.

V is TRBV6-5 and J is TRBJ2-5; 8 nucleotides agree with TRBD1. V shed 7 bases, J shed 5 bases, and the junction held 6 bases outside the gene matches. Germline CDR1 and CDR2: MNHEY and SVGAGI. This CDR3 is built from 13 residues. The CDR3 sequence is CASKQGARETQYF. The CDR3 DNA follows: TGTGCCAGCAAGCAGGGGGCTCGGGAGACCCAGTACTTC.

The chain has TRBV27 and TRBJ1-2; D remains ambiguous. The V end lost 3 bases, the J end lost 8 bases, and 16 bases lay between the germline ends. CDR1 is MNHEY and CDR2 is SMNVEV in the germline V gene (reference sequence). The CDR3 runs to 14 residues. DNA of the CDR3: TGTGCCAGCAGTTTGTCCAAATGGAGTTCGGGCTACACCTTC. It encodes CASSLSKWSSGYTF.

The V call is TRBV4-2, the J call TRBJ2-4, with unresolved D. The CDR3 runs 13 residues. The germline V gene encodes CDR1 LGHNA and CDR2 YNFKEQ. V shed 1 base and J shed 4 bases, with 5 bases lying between them. CDR3 coding DNA: TGTGCCAGCAGCCAAGGAGCTAAAAACATTCAGTACTTC. It specifies CASSQGAKNIQYF.

In its sample, this clone was seen a few times. The chain joins TRBV7-3 to TRBJ2-5, with 8 bases matching TRBD2. J was trimmed by 3 bases and V by 3 bases; bases with no gene match: 3. Germline V gene sequence: CDR1 SGHTA, CDR2 FQGTGA. This CDR3 contains 14 residues. CDR3 nucleotide sequence: TGTGCCAGCAGCTTTTACGGGGGGGAAGAGACCCAGTACTTC. This codes for CASSFYGGEETQYF.

The CDR3 is CASSPTQGSNQPQHF. In DNA form, the CDR3 reads TGTGCCAGTAGCCCCACCCAGGGGAGCAATCAGCCCCAGCATTTT. The chain combines TRBV19 with TRBJ1-5, with D perhaps TRBD1 (6 bases). The CDR3 contains 15 residues. Trimming took off 6 bases at V and 1 base at J, with 13 bases between the two ends. Germline assignment: CDR1 LNHDA and CDR2 SQIVND (reference sequence).

The genes are TRBV5-1 and TRBJ2-3, with D possibly matching TRBD2 (5 bases). Trimming took off 7 bases at V and 0 bases at J, with 12 bases between the two ends. This CDR3 comprises 14 residues. Germline V gene data show CDR1 as SGHRS and CDR2 as YFSETQ. The CDR3 region has the DNA TGCGCCAGCGACATTTCGGGGAGCACAGATACGCAGTATTTT. It codes for CASDISGSTDTQYF.

The V and J genes are TRBV2 and TRBJ2-6; 7 bases fit TRBD2. With V trimmed by 8 bases and J by 2 bases, 3 bases remained unmatched. CDR3 length: 14 residues. Germline V lookup: CDR1 SNHLY, CDR2 FYNNEI. CDR3 protein: CASRGGAGANVLTF. The DNA of the CDR3 is TGTGCCAGCCGTGGGGGGGCTGGGGCCAACGTCCTGACTTTC.